These 30 T cell receptor beta chains came from one sample sequenced in a study of Ad26.COV2.S vaccination and SARS-CoV-2 variants. The repertoire was sequenced with immunoSEQ multiplex PCR; TCRdb's copy has only in-frame clones and lacks some. The sample lists some 450,000 clones, 90% occurring once. Treatment meaning: approximately 18 received Ad26.COV2.S at low or high dose, single or two shots; about 5 received placebo; per-sample allocation not given. Sampling was done on day 63 after the first vaccine or placebo injection. Sequenced here: peripheral blood, sampled in a trial of Ad26.COV2.S vaccine versus placebo. All receptors come from a person between 18 and 65 years old who received the Ad26.COV2.S COVID-19 vaccine or a placebo.

The rearrangement uses TRBV11-1 and TRBJ2-1; 8 bases line up with TRBD2. V was pared by 2 bases and J by 5 bases, with 5 bases of the junction left unmatched. This CDR3 is built from 15 residues. Germline CDR1 is SGHAT and CDR2 is FQDESV (reference sequence). The CDR3 is CASSLWAGGNNEQFF. Written as DNA, the CDR3 is TGTGCCAGCAGCTTATGGGCGGGAGGTAACAATGAGCAGTTCTTC.

J is TRBJ1-3 and V is TRBV7-8; TRBD1 is a possible D gene (6 bases). This CDR3 has 14 residues. Germline V CDR1 and CDR2: SGHVS, FQNEAQ. V gave up 11 bases and J gave up 1 base, with 15 bases separating them. The chain's CDR3 is CAGGGAWSGNTIYF. The DNA of the CDR3 is TGTGCCGGTGGGGGCGCTTGGTCTGGAAACACCATATATTTT.

V and J are TRBV4-3 and TRBJ2-7; TRBD2 matches 8 bases. The CDR3 contains 16 residues. Germline lookup yields CDR1 LGHNA and CDR2 YSLEER. Trimming took 0 bases from V and 7 from J; bases not matched to a gene: 11. CDR3 nucleotides: TGCGCCAGCAGCCAAGATACCGCGGTAGCGGGAAGTGAGCAGTACTTC. It codes for CASSQDTAVAGSEQYF.

The chain recombines TRBV10-3 with TRBJ2-5, with D maybe TRBD1 (6 bases). The CDR3 has 12 amino acids. Per germline, CDR1 ENHRY and CDR2 SYGVKD. Trimming took 6 bases from V and 6 from J, leaving 11 bases between them. The CDR3 DNA is TGTGCCATCAGCAGGGGTGGACAGACCCAGTACTTC. The encoded protein is CAISRGGQTQYF.

The genes are TRBV9 and TRBJ1-3, with unresolved D. The CDR3 is 14 amino acids. Germline V gene lookup returns CDR1 SGDLS and CDR2 YYNGEE. Trimming stripped 2 bases from V and 0 bases from J, with 6 bases between. In DNA form, the CDR3 reads TGTGCCAGCAGCGTCCCGGCCTCTGGAAACACCATATATTTT. It is translated as CASSVPASGNTIYF.

The chain recombines TRBV6-6 with TRBJ2-2, with a tentative D call TRBD2 (6 bases). Trimming left V 8 bases short and J 8 bases short, with 12 bases between. The CDR3 sequence is 12 residues long. The germline V gene has CDR1 MNHNY and CDR2 SVGAGI (reference sequence). In DNA, the CDR3 is TGTGCCAGCTTAATGGGAGGAGGGGAGCTGTTTTTT. It encodes CASLMGGGELFF.

The chain uses TRBV7-2 and TRBJ2-5; D remains unclear. From germline, CDR1 is SGHTA and CDR2 FQGNSA. The germline V and J ends were trimmed by 5 bases and 2 bases, with 12 bases remaining between them. The CDR3 has 14 amino acids. CDR3 loop: CASSRMGDQETQYF. The DNA of the CDR3 is TGTGCCAGCAGCCGGATGGGCGATCAAGAGACCCAGTACTTC.

J is TRBJ2-5 and V is TRBV7-8, with TRBD2 matching 7 bases. This CDR3 is built from 13 residues. V lost 5 bases to trimming and J lost 4 bases; unmatched junction nucleotides: 4. Germline CDR1 SGHVS, CDR2 FQNEAQ. In DNA, the CDR3 is TGTGCCAGCAGCCGGGGGGACGGAGAGACCCAGTACTTC. Amino acid sequence: CASSRGDGETQYF.

This clone was recorded only once. This chain links TRBV10-3 with TRBJ1-1, with a tentative D call TRBD1 (6 bases). The V gene lost 3 bases and the J gene lost 7 bases, with 15 bases spanning the gap. CDR1 is ENHRY, CDR2 SYGVKD, per germline. The CDR3 spans 14 residues. The CDR3 here is CAISEGGGGIEAFF. DNA for the CDR3: TGTGCCATCAGTGAAGGGGGGGGTGGAATTGAAGCTTTCTTT.

This rearrangement joins TRBV9 to TRBJ2-2; TRBD1 aligns across 9 bases. J gave up 8 bases and V 3 bases, and 14 bases lay outside the gene matches. Per the germline V gene, CDR1 is SGDLS and CDR2 is YYNGEE. CDR3 length: 17 residues. The CDR3 DNA is TGTGCCAGCAGCGCGTCCTCGGGACAGGGATTTACTGGGGAGCTGTTTTTT. Translation: CASSASSGQGFTGELFF.

V gene TRBV19 combines with J gene TRBJ2-1, with 11 bases aligning to TRBD2. CDR3 size: 12 residues. Per the germline V gene, CDR1 is LNHDA and CDR2 is SQIVND (reference sequence). V gave up 3 bases and J gave up 12 bases; unmatched junction bases: 1. CDR3: CASSITSGRQFF. The CDR3 DNA sequence: TGTGCCAGTAGTATCACTAGCGGGAGGCAGTTCTTC.

This chain joins TRBV6-2 or TRBV6-3 and TRBJ2-7, with a weak D call TRBD2 (5 bases). V dropped 5 bases and J dropped 2 bases, with 10 bases sitting between them. Germline V CDR1 and CDR2: MNHEY, SVGEGT. This CDR3 has 13 amino acids. CDR3 sequence reads: CASSRSDTYEQYF. The CDR3 region has the DNA TGTGCCAGCAGTCGTAGCGACACCTACGAGCAGTACTTC.

In its sample, this clone was seen a few times. Other DNA sequences in the same sample also yield this CDR3. This chain joins TRBV7-9 and TRBJ2-5; the D is unclear. Trimming left V 4 bases short and J 1 base short, with 1 base between. The germline CDR1 and CDR2 sequences are SEHNR and FQNEAQ (reference sequence). This CDR3 is 11 amino acids long. The chain's CDR3 is CASSSQETQYF. The CDR3 DNA is TGTGCCAGCAGCTCCCAAGAGACCCAGTACTTC.

The genes are TRBV5-1 and TRBJ2-2, with 8 bases matching TRBD2. V lost 1 base and J lost 4; bases outside the gene matches: 6. This CDR3 spans 16 amino acids. Germline V gene lookup returns CDR1 SGHRS and CDR2 YFSETQ. The CDR3 coding sequence is TGCGCCAGCAGCTTGTTCTCTGGACTAGCCACCGGGGAGCTGTTTTTT. This codes for CASSLFSGLATGELFF. The full variable domain, completed using reference TRBV5-1 and TRBJ2-2, is KAGVTQTPRYLIKTRGQQVTLSCSPISGHRSVSWYQQTPGQGLQFLFEYFSETQRNKGNFPGRFSGRQFSNSRSEMNVSTLELGDSALYLCASSLFSGLATGELFFGEGSRLTVL.

The V gene is TRBV28, the J gene TRBJ2-5; D might be TRBD1 or TRBD2, each matching 5 bases. The CDR3 has 14 residues. The V and J ends lost 2 bases and 5 bases respectively, with 12 bases between them. Germline V CDR1 and CDR2: MDHEN, SYDVKM. DNA of the CDR3: TGTGCCAGCAGTTTAGTCGGCAGGGAGGAGACCCAGTACTTC. Translated: CASSLVGREETQYF.

This clone was seen ten or more times. V usage is TRBV10-1 and J usage is TRBJ2-2; TRBD2 might be the D (6 bases). This CDR3 spans 15 amino acids. The V gene lost 6 bases and the J gene lost 2 bases, with 13 bases spanning the gap. Germline assignment: CDR1 WNHNN and CDR2 SYGVQD (reference sequence). CDR3 sequence (DNA): TGCGCCAGCAGCCCCGGGACTCCTAACACCGGGGAGCTGTTTTTT. It translates to CASSPGTPNTGELFF.

As to this clone: Other DNA sequences in the same sample also yield this CDR3. The chain joins TRBV15 to TRBJ1-2, with TRBD1 matching over 8 bases. Germline V CDR1 and CDR2: LNHNV, YYDKDF (reference sequence). CDR3 length: 15 amino acids. The V and J ends lost 1 base and 4 bases, in that order; junction bases with no gene match: 5. The CDR3 protein is CATSRGGQGAYGYTF. In nucleotides, the CDR3 is TGTGCCACCAGCAGAGGCGGCCAGGGGGCCTATGGCTACACCTTC.

The rearrangement joins TRBV7-6 to TRBJ1-1; unclear D gene. The CDR3 length is 12 residues. Germline V gives CDR1 SGHVS, CDR2 FNYEAQ. V was trimmed by 4 bases and J by 4 bases, leaving 7 bases between them. Written as DNA, the CDR3 is TGTGCCAGCAGCTCCGGGAGCACTGAAGCTTTCTTT. The encoded protein is CASSSGSTEAFF.

In its sample, this clone was seen once. The chain has TRBV28 and TRBJ2-1; D gene unclear. Germline V CDR1 and CDR2: MDHEN, SYDVKM. The CDR3 has 14 residues. V dropped 7 bases and J dropped 15 bases, with 25 bases sitting between them. In nucleotides, the CDR3 is TGTGCCAGCAACCCCTTTGGTCCGGCTGGAACCGCGTTCTTC. It yields the protein CASNPFGPAGTAFF.

This sequence joins TRBV19 and TRBJ1-1, with a tentative D call TRBD1 (6 bases). The ends were cut back, 10 bases at V and 4 bases at J, with 13 bases in the middle. The CDR3 is 12 amino acids. In germline, CDR1 is LNHDA, CDR2 SQIVND (reference sequence). The CDR3 coding sequence is TGTGCCACTAAAAACAGGGCCACTGAAGCTTTCTTT. This gives the protein CATKNRATEAFF.

This chain links TRBV18 with TRBJ2-2, with D unclear. V was shortened by 6 bases and J by 4 bases, with 9 bases between the two germline ends. Germline CDR1 and CDR2: KGHSH and LQKENI. The CDR3 sequence is 13 residues long. Here the CDR3 reads CASSAVPTGELFF. Here the CDR3 DNA reads TGTGCCAGCTCGGCGGTTCCCACCGGGGAGCTGTTTTTT. The full variable domain, completed using reference TRBV18 and TRBJ2-2, is NAGVMQNPRHLVRRRGQEARLRCSPMKGHSHVYWYRQLPEEGLKFMVYLQKENIIDESGMPKERFSAEFPKEGPSILRIQQVVRGDSAAYFCASSAVPTGELFFGEGSRLTVL.

Only one count was recorded for this clone. The J gene is TRBJ2-7, the V gene TRBV7-3, with D hard to call. V gave up 1 base and J gave up 6 bases, with 10 bases separating them. The CDR3 loop spans 13 amino acids. Germline V CDR1 and CDR2: SGHTA, FQGTGA. The CDR3 DNA is TGTGCCAGCAGCTTAATTGGGTCGGGCGAGCAGTACTTC. Its translation is CASSLIGSGEQYF.

CDR3 sequence (DNA): TGTGCCAGCAGCTCTAGCGGGACCTACAATGAGCAGTTCTTC. It translates to CASSSSGTYNEQFF. The chain has TRBV5-6 and TRBJ2-1, with 9 bases identical to TRBD2. J gave up 2 bases and V 3 bases, and 0 bases lay outside the gene matches. CDR3 length equals 14 residues. Germline lookup yields CDR1 SGHDT and CDR2 YYEEEE.

This clone was counted between two and nine times. This chain connects TRBV19 to TRBJ1-2; D remains unclear. Germline V CDR1 and CDR2: LNHDA, SQIVND (reference sequence). The CDR3 runs to 15 residues. With 3 bases removed from V and 6 bases from J, the gap between germline ends came to 17 bases. The CDR3 protein is CASSMSGVGRDGYTF. The CDR3 region has the DNA TGTGCCAGTAGTATGTCCGGGGTTGGTAGAGATGGCTACACCTTC.

The chain has TRBV5-1 and TRBJ2-3; D might be TRBD2 (6 bases). V shed 1 base and J shed 2 bases, with 8 bases lying between them. CDR1 is SGHRS and CDR2 is YFSETQ in the germline V gene. There are 14 residues in the CDR3. The CDR3 coding sequence is TGCGCCAGCAGCTTGTCGGGGGTCACAGATACGCAGTATTTT. This gives the protein CASSLSGVTDTQYF.

This clone was picked up one time. The chain carries TRBV10-3 and TRBJ2-7; D perhaps matches TRBD2 (6 bases). V was shortened by 8 bases and J by 5 bases, with 16 bases between the two germline ends. The germline gives CDR1 ENHRY, CDR2 SYGVKD. The CDR3 runs to 13 residues. The CDR3 bases are TGTGCCATCGGGTCGGGAGCTCTGAACGAGCAGTACTTC. As protein: CAIGSGALNEQYF.

This clone was counted a single time. DNA of the CDR3: TGTGCCAGCAGTGAAGTCGGGGGCACCGGGGAGCTGTTTTTT. It codes for CASSEVGGTGELFF. This sequence joins TRBV2 and TRBJ2-2; tentatively, D is TRBD2 (6 bases). CDR1 is SNHLY, CDR2 FYNNEI, per germline. V was shortened by 1 base and J by 4 bases, with 7 bases between the two germline ends. This CDR3 has 14 residues. The variable domain in full, with the rest retrieved from reference TRBV2 and TRBJ2-2, is EPEVTQTPSHQVTQMGQEVILRCVPISNHLYFYWYRQILGQKVEFLVSFYNNEISEKSEIFDDQFSVERPDGSNFTLKIRSTKLEDSAMYFCASSEVGGTGELFFGEGSRLTVL.

The chain is built from TRBV4-3 and TRBJ2-1, with TRBD1 identical over 9 bases. Germline V CDR1 and CDR2: LGHNA, YSLEER. The CDR3 sequence is 14 residues long. V shed 8 bases, J shed 8 bases, and the junction held 10 bases outside the gene matches. CDR3 bases: TGCGCCAGCGGGTACAGGGGGCAGGGCGATGAGCAGTTCTTC. Amino acid sequence: CASGYRGQGDEQFF.

J is TRBJ2-3 and V is TRBV19, with D possibly being TRBD1 (6 bases). The CDR3 has 15 amino acids. Germline values: CDR1 LNHDA, CDR2 SQIVND (reference sequence). The germline V and J ends were trimmed by 0 bases and 5 bases, with 12 bases remaining between them. The CDR3 DNA follows: TGTGCCAGTAGTATAGATCGGCAGGGGCGAGATACGCAGTATTTT. Its protein is CASSIDRQGRDTQYF. The variable domain in full, with the rest retrieved from reference TRBV19 and TRBJ2-3, is DGGITQSPKYLFRKEGQNVTLSCEQNLNHDAMYWYRQDPGQGLRLIYYSQIVNDFQKGDIAEGYSVSREKKESFPLTVTSAQKNPTAFYLCASSIDRQGRDTQYFGPGTRLTVL.

This rearrangement joins TRBV5-1 to TRBJ2-3; possibly TRBD1 for D (5 bases). The V gene lost 0 bases and the J gene lost 3 bases, with 8 bases spanning the gap. CDR1 and CDR2 (germline): SGHRS, YFSETQ. CDR3 length equals 14 residues. This chain's CDR3 is CASSLGGATDTQYF. CDR3 nucleotide sequence: TGCGCCAGCAGCTTGGGGGGCGCGACAGATACGCAGTATTTT. Looking up the rest from reference TRBV5-1 and TRBJ2-3 gives the full variable domain: KAGVTQTPRYLIKTRGQQVTLSCSPISGHRSVSWYQQTPGQGLQFLFEYFSETQRNKGNFPGRFSGRQFSNSRSEMNVSTLELGDSALYLCASSLGGATDTQYFGPGTRLTVL.